The text below deals with one TCR beta chain. Its specificity is unknown. The Oncomine TCR Beta short-read assay sequenced DNA from cultured CD4+ T cells. TCRdb re-derived calls from the PCR reads in MiXCR, one entry per CDR3 protein. Of about 4,200 distinct CDR3 sequences in the sample, about a quarter were seen once. The treatment here: approximately 9-day PBMC culture with coronavirus spike peptide pools or control peptides (ViraFEST assay). This specimen comes from a study of vaccination and CD4 T cells after COVID-19. CDR1 is SGHAT, CDR2 FQNNGV, per germline. This CDR3 has 17 residues. Trimming cost V 5 bases and J 8 bases; bases outside gene matches: 17.

This receptor was taken from a human donor who had recovered from COVID-19. The sequenced sample consisted of CD4+ T cells from blood, cultured in vitro. The chain recombines TRBV11-2 with TRBJ2-1; 8 bases map to TRBD2. CDR3 DNA sequence: TGTGCCAGCAGCCCTTATGCCAGCGGGGGTTTAGGTGATGAGCAGTTCTTC. Its translation is CASSPYASGGLGDEQFF.